The 2 T cell receptor beta chains given below trace back to one sample, sequenced in a study of shared clonotypes between healthy human individuals. The table came from immunoSEQ multiplex PCR; TCRdb's copy has only in-frame clones and leaves some out. The sample contains approximately 710,000 clones, 90% of which appear only once. The sample consisted of memory CD8+ T cells from PBMCs. The sample's subset: CD45RO+ cells pooled with CCR7-negative TemRA cells. The receptors come from a man aged 18 to 29 in good health. Some clones in this sample may be carry-over from other donors' samples.

The chain combines TRBV28 with TRBJ2-7, with 8 bases lining up with TRBD1. V was pared by 7 bases and J by 3 bases, with 8 bases of the junction left unmatched. CDR1 MDHEN and CDR2 SYDVKM come from the germline V gene. The length of the CDR3 is 14 residues. The CDR3 reads CASIRGTGDYEQYF. The CDR3 region has the DNA TGTGCCAGCATAAGAGGGACAGGAGACTACGAGCAGTACTTC.

This clone occurred once. V gene TRBV4-1 combines with J gene TRBJ2-1; tentative D call: TRBD2 (6 bases). The CDR3 has 16 residues. Trimming stripped 1 base from V and 5 bases from J, with 15 bases between. Germline CDR1 MGHRA, CDR2 YSYEKL. The CDR3: CASSQAPGTLNNEQFF. DNA of the CDR3: TGCGCCAGCAGCCAAGCACCCGGGACTTTGAACAATGAGCAGTTCTTC.